The clone carrying this T cell receptor (beta chain) was picked up one time. The CDR3 covers 15 residues. V shed 4 bases and J shed 2 bases, with 12 bases lying between them. The germline CDR1 and CDR2 sequences are SGHRS and YFSETQ. The sample originates from a study of OX40 agonist ivuxolimab in advanced cancers. Blood got drawn at baseline, again on cycle 4 day 1, and then on cycle 7 day 1. Libraries were prepared by immunoSEQ multiplex PCR; TCRdb keeps only in-frame clonotypes and omits some of them. The data show 98,000 or so clones, around 85% seen once. V gene TRBV5-1 combines with J gene TRBJ2-2, with a weak D call TRBD1 (5 bases). The sequenced sample was CD4+ or CD8+ T cells sorted from blood, obtained in a trial of the OX40 agonist ivuxolimab. The TCR comes from an adult with an advanced solid tumor such as melanoma, head and neck, liver or kidney cancer. Written as DNA, the CDR3 is TGCGCCAGCAGCCGTGACAGAACAAACACCGGGGAGCTGTTTTTT. Translating gives CASSRDRTNTGELFF. Using reference TRBV5-1 and TRBJ2-2 for the parts outside the CDR3, the full variable domain is KAGVTQTPRYLIKTRGQQVTLSCSPISGHRSVSWYQQTPGQGLQFLFEYFSETQRNKGNFPGRFSGRQFSNSRSEMNVSTLELGDSALYLCASSRDRTNTGELFFGEGSRLTVL.